This T cell receptor beta chain is from a study of T cells after yellow fever vaccination. TCRdb reprocessed the 5' RACE reads via MiXCR and lists one record per CDR3 protein. This table has approximately 250,000 distinct CDR3 sequences, 3.6% appearing once. This clonotype turned up a few times. The CDR3 consists of 13 residues. CDR1 SGHDT and CDR2 YYEEEE come from the germline V gene. V dropped 0 bases and J dropped 6 bases, with 7 bases sitting between them. The sample consisted of PBMCs, taken 15 days after the yellow fever booster vaccination. This chain connects TRBV5-6 to TRBJ2-1; D unclear. This receptor was identified in a man in his late teens or twenties who received the YFV17D yellow fever vaccine. CDR3 in DNA: TGTGCCAGCAGCTTGGCCCGCGGCAATGAGCAGTTCTTC. Its translation is CASSLARGNEQFF.